Presented here are 12 T cell receptor beta chains from one specimen sequenced in a study of long-term antiretroviral therapy in people with HIV (dated by TCRdb to 2021 to 2024). The immunoSEQ hsTCRB v3.0 assay was used at survey level resolution to sequence the TRB variable region. Drawn from immuneACCESS, this table holds only the in-frame rearrangements with V and J called that TCRdb kept. Clones are partly lost; checked studies trace under half to an unresolved V gene and leave the rest unexplained. This sample has under 15,000 clones in its table, and approximately 90% of those were observed once. The top ten constitute 20% to 25% of the sample. The material sequenced was unsorted PBMCs, taken 2.1 years after starting antiretroviral therapy. All receptors come from a woman aged 40 to 50 with HIV.

This clone was counted once. This chain links TRBV6-6 with TRBJ1-1, with a tentative D call TRBD1 (5 bases). Trimming took 6 bases from V and 1 from J, leaving 9 bases between them. This CDR3 region has 13 residues. Germline V gene data show CDR1 as MNHNY and CDR2 as SVGAGI (reference sequence). The CDR3 spells CASSLGQNTEAFF. The DNA of the CDR3 is TGTGCCAGCAGCCTAGGACAGAACACTGAAGCTTTCTTT.

The CDR3 here is CASSYFGTGIYEQYF. For the CDR3, the DNA is TGTGCCAGCAGTTACTTTGGGACAGGGATCTACGAGCAGTACTTC. The J gene is TRBJ2-7, the V gene TRBV6-6; 9 bases map to TRBD1. Germline CDR1 and CDR2: MNHNY and SVGAGI (reference sequence). The junction had 4 bases not matched to a gene; V was cut back by 1 base and J by 3 bases. The CDR3 consists of 15 residues.

The chain uses TRBV6-5 and TRBJ1-6; no definite D call. With 0 bases removed from V and 6 bases from J, the gap between germline ends came to 9 bases. CDR3 length: 15 amino acids. The germline V gene encodes CDR1 MNHEY and CDR2 SVGAGI. The CDR3 nucleotides are TGTGCCAGCAGTTACTCGAACAGCCTTAATTCACCCCTCCACTTT. It yields the protein CASSYSNSLNSPLHF.

V usage is TRBV6-5 and J usage is TRBJ1-2, with D tentatively TRBD1 (5 bases). Germline V gene data show CDR1 as MNHEY and CDR2 as SVGAGI. This CDR3 region has 14 residues. The ends were cut back, 4 bases at V and 4 bases at J, with 13 bases in the middle. The CDR3 reads CASSLGPNRYGYTF. The CDR3 DNA reads as TGTGCCAGCAGTTTGGGACCGAATCGCTATGGCTACACCTTC.

The chain links TRBV5-4 to TRBJ2-2, with TRBD2 matching over 11 bases. The germline gives CDR1 SGHNT, CDR2 YYREEE (reference sequence). This CDR3 is built from 17 residues. The V segment lost 4 bases and the J segment 0 bases; nucleotides outside the gene matches: 5. DNA for the CDR3: TGTGCCAGCAGCCCGGGACTAGCGGAATCGAACACCGGGGAGCTGTTTTTT. Protein: CASSPGLAESNTGELFF.

The chain couples TRBV6-1 to TRBJ2-1; D perhaps matches TRBD2 (6 bases). V lost 0 bases and J 1 base, leaving 7 bases between the germline ends. Germline-derived CDR1 and CDR2 are MNHNS and SASEGT. The CDR3 is 15 amino acids. The CDR3 nucleotides read TGTGCCAGCAGTGAAGCGGGGGGATCCTACAATGAGCAGTTCTTC. Translated: CASSEAGGSYNEQFF.

V and J are TRBV5-1 and TRBJ1-2; D is possibly TRBD1 (5 bases). This CDR3 has 15 residues. The ends were cut back, 4 bases at V and 7 bases at J, with 20 bases in the middle. Per the germline V gene, CDR1 is SGHRS and CDR2 is YFSETQ. The CDR3 here is CASSEGVGDVLGYTF. As DNA, the CDR3 is TGCGCCAGCAGCGAAGGGGTAGGGGACGTACTTGGCTACACCTTC.

The chain is built from TRBV6-1 and TRBJ1-2; 8 positions agree with TRBD1. CDR3 size: 13 residues. The V gene's germline CDR1 is MNHNS and CDR2 SASEGT. J gave up 3 bases and V 6 bases, and 3 bases lay outside the gene matches. The CDR3, as DNA: TGTGCCAGCAGGGTGGGACAGGACTATGGCTACACCTTC. Amino acids: CASRVGQDYGYTF.

The chain recombines TRBV6-1 with TRBJ1-5; the match to TRBD1 covers 7 bases. The V and J ends lost 4 bases and 1 base, in that order; junction bases with no gene match: 7. The CDR3 is 16 amino acids. Germline V gene data show CDR1 as MNHNS and CDR2 as SASEGT. The CDR3 reads CASSAGRGASNQPQHF. The CDR3 DNA follows: TGTGCCAGCAGTGCTGGCAGGGGGGCCAGCAATCAGCCCCAGCATTTT.

This rearrangement joins TRBV7-9 to TRBJ2-1; 16 nucleotides agree with TRBD2. Looked up from germline, CDR1 is SEHNR and CDR2 is FQNEAQ (reference sequence). Germline trimming cut 2 bases from V and 7 bases from J; bases unmatched to any gene: 5. There are 17 residues in the CDR3. The CDR3 protein is CASSLYGTSGGVNEQFF. The CDR3 coding sequence is TGTGCCAGCAGCTTATATGGGACTAGCGGGGGGGTAAATGAGCAGTTCTTC. The full variable domain, in which reference TRBV7-9 and TRBJ2-1 provide the parts outside the CDR3, is DTGVSQNPRHKITKRGQNVTFRCDPISEHNRLYWYRQTLGQGPEFLTYFQNEAQLEKSRLLSDRFSAERPKGSFSTLEIQRTEQGDSAMYLCASSLYGTSGGVNEQFFGPGTRLTVL.

V gene TRBV19 combines with J gene TRBJ1-2; D uncertain. V was cut by 4 bases and J by 8 bases, with 17 bases left in between. Germline V gene lookup returns CDR1 LNHDA and CDR2 SQIVND (reference sequence). The CDR3 sequence is 14 residues long. The CDR3 DNA follows: TGTGCCAGTAGTACCGCGGTCCGGACGGGAGGCTACACCTTC. Its protein product is CASSTAVRTGGYTF. The variable domain in full, completed from reference TRBV19 and TRBJ1-2, reads DGGITQSPKYLFRKEGQNVTLSCEQNLNHDAMYWYRQDPGQGLRLIYYSQIVNDFQKGDIAEGYSVSREKKESFPLTVTSAQKNPTAFYLCASSTAVRTGGYTFGSGTRLTVV.

The V call is TRBV5-6, the J call TRBJ1-4; D might be TRBD1 (6 bases). V lost 0 bases, J lost 3 bases, and 12 bases lay in between. Germline CDR1 SGHDT, CDR2 YYEEEE. CDR3 length equals 16 residues. The CDR3 bases are TGTGCCAGCAGCTTGGAGGGGGGGGCGCCTAATGAAAAACTGTTTTTT. It encodes CASSLEGGAPNEKLFF.